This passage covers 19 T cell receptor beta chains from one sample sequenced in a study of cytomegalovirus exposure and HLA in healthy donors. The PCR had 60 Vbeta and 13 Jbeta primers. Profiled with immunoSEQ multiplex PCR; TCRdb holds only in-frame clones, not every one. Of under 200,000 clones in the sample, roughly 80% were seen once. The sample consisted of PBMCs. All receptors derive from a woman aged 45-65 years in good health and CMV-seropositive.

CDR3 residues: CATGGGHAFF. The CDR3 DNA reads as TGTGCCACGGGAGGGGGTCACGCTTTCTTT. The chain has TRBV6-5 and TRBJ1-1; D is perhaps TRBD1 (6 bases). Germline V gene sequence: CDR1 MNHEY, CDR2 SVGAGI. This CDR3 spans 10 amino acids. V dropped 10 bases and J dropped 11 bases, with 14 bases sitting between them.

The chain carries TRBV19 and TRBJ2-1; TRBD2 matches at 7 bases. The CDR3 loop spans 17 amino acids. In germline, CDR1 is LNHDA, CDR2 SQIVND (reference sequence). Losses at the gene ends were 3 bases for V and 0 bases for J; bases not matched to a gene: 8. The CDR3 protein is CASSINTRLASYNEQFF. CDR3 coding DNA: TGTGCCAGTAGTATTAATACTCGACTAGCCTCCTACAATGAGCAGTTCTTC.

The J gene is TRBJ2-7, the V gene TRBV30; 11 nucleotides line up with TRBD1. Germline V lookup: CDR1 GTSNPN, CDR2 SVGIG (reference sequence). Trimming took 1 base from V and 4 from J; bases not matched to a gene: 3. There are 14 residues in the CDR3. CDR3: CAWSGGTGGYEQYF. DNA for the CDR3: TGTGCCTGGAGTGGAGGGACAGGGGGGTACGAGCAGTACTTC.

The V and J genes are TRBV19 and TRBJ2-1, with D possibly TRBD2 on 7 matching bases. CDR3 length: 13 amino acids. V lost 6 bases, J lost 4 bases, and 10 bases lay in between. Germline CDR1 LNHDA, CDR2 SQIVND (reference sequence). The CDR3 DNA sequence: TGTGCCAGTAGAAGGGGGGGATACAATGAGCAGTTCTTC. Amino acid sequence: CASRRGGYNEQFF.

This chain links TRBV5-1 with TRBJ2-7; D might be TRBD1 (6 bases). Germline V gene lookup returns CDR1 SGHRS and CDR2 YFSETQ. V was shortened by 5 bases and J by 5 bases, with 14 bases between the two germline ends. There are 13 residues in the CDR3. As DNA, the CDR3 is TGCGCCAGCAGTTCGTCCAGGGGCCACGAGCAGTACTTC. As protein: CASSSSRGHEQYF.

The CDR3 region is CASSLDSYSNQPQHF. CDR3 in DNA: TGTGCCAGCAGCCTGGACAGCTATAGCAATCAGCCCCAGCATTTT. The chain couples TRBV2 to TRBJ1-5; tentative D call: TRBD1 (6 bases). Germline CDR1 SNHLY, CDR2 FYNNEI. V lost 6 bases to trimming and J lost 0 bases, with 12 bases between them. CDR3 length: 15 amino acids.

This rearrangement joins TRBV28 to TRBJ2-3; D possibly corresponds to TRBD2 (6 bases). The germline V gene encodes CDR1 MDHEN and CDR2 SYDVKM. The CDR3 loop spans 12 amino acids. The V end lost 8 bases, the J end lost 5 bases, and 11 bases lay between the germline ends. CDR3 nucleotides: TGTGCCAGCTACGGGGGTCAAGATACGCAGTATTTT. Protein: CASYGGQDTQYF. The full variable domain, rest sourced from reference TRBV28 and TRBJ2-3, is DVKVTQSSRYLVKRTGEKVFLECVQDMDHENMFWYRQDPGLGLRLIYFSYDVKMKEKGDIPEGYSVSREKKERFSLILESASTNQTSMYLCASYGGQDTQYFGPGTRLTVL.

The CDR3 loop reads CASSGGGQGSGELFF. The CDR3 nucleotides read TGTGCCAGCAGCGGGGGGGGACAGGGCTCCGGGGAGCTGTTTTTT. This chain joins TRBV5-5 and TRBJ2-2; TRBD1 matches at 9 bases. V was clipped by 4 bases and J by 6 bases; unmatched bases: 7. CDR1 and CDR2 from the germline V gene are SGHKS and YYEKEE (reference sequence). CDR3 size: 15 residues.

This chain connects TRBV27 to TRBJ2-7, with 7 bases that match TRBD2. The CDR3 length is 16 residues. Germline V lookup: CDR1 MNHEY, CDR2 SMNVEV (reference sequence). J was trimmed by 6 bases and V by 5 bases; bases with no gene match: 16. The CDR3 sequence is CASSQPRGSNPSEQYF. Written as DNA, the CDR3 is TGTGCCAGCAGTCAACCTCGCGGGAGTAACCCCAGCGAGCAGTACTTC.

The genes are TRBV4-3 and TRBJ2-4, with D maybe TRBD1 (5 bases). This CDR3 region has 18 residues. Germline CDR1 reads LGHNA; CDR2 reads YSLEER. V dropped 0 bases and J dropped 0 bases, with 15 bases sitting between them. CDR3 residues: CASSQDHPTALAKNIQYF. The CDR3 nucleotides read TGCGCCAGCAGCCAAGATCATCCGACAGCGCTAGCCAAAAACATTCAGTACTTC.

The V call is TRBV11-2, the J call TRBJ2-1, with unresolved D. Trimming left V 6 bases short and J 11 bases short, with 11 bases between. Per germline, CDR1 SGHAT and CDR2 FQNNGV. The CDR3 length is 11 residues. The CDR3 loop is CASSSRAQQFF. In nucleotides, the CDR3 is TGTGCCAGCAGTTCCCGAGCCCAGCAGTTCTTC.

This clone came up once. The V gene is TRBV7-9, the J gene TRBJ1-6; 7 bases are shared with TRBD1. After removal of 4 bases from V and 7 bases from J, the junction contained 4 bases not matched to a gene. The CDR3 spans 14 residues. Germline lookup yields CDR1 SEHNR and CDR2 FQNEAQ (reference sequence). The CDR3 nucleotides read TGTGCCAGCAGCTCGGGACAGCCAAATTCACCCCTCCACTTT. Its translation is CASSSGQPNSPLHF.

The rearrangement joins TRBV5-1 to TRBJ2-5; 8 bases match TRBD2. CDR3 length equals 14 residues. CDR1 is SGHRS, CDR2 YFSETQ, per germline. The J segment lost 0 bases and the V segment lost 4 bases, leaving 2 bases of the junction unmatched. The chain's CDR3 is CASSISGDQETQYF. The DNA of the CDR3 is TGCGCCAGCAGCATTAGCGGGGACCAAGAGACCCAGTACTTC.

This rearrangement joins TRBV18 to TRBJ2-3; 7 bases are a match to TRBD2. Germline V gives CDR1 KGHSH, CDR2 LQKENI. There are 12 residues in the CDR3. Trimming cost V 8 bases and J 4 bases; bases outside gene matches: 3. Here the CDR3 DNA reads TGTGCCAGCCGGGGGGAGGCAGATACGCAGTATTTT. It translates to CASRGEADTQYF.

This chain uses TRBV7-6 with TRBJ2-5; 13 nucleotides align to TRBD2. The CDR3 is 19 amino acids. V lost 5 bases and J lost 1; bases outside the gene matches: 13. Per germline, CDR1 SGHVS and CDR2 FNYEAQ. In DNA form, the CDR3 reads TGTGCCAGCAGCCCACAGACTAGCGGGGGGACTCTTACCCAAGAGACCCAGTACTTC. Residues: CASSPQTSGGTLTQETQYF.

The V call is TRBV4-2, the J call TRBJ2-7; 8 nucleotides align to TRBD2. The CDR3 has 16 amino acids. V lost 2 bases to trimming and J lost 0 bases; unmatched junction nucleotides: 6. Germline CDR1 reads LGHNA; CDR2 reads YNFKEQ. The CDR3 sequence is CASSQPSGGFSYEQYF. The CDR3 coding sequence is TGTGCCAGCAGCCAACCCAGCGGGGGATTCTCCTACGAGCAGTACTTC.

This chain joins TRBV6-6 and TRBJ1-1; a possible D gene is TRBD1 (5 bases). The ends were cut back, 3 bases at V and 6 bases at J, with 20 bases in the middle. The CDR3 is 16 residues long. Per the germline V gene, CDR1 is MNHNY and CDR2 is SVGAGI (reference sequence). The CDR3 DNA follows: TGTGCCAGCAGTTATGTGACAGCTCTCGGCTACGCTGAAGCTTTCTTT. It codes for CASSYVTALGYAEAFF.

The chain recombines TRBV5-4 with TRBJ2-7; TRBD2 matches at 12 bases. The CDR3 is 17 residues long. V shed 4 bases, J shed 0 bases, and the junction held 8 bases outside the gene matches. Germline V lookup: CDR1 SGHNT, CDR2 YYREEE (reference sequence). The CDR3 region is CASSASPLAGGSYEQYF. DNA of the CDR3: TGTGCCAGCAGCGCCTCACCACTAGCGGGGGGCTCCTACGAGCAGTACTTC.

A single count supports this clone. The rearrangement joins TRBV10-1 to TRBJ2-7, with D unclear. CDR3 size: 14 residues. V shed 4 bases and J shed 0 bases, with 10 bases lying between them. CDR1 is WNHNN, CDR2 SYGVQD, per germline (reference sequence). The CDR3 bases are TGCGCCAGCAGTGCCACCTTGAGCTCCTACGAGCAGTACTTC. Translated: CASSATLSSYEQYF.